This T cell receptor (beta chain) was sequenced in a study of human T cells and chemical hapten exposure. At the level of the study: The upper back received 0.01% DPC by patch testing, with results read at 6 days. Study findings and constraints: It was expanded TCRs that formed significantly more large CDR3 similarity clusters than controls did. With regard to DPC sensitization, TCRs above 1 in 1000 frequency did not change.

Time point specified: patch test 2, 6 weeks after DPC sensitization. Treatment: therapeutic diphenylcyclopropenone sensitization with weekly scalp DPC. This CDR3 contains 14 residues. Between the trimmed V and J ends, which lost 5 bases and 0 bases, there was a span of 5 bases. This clonotype came up many times. Antigen unknown. The library labeled individual cDNA molecules by adding unique molecular identifiers to them. TCRdb called the RACE reads again in MiXCR, with one record for every CDR3 protein. The data hold 35,000 to 45,000 distinct CDR3 sequences, with 8% to 9.5% observed a single time. The specimen comprised whole blood, sampled in connection with sensitization to the hapten diphenylcyclopropenone (DPC). The TCR originated in a woman in her thirties or forties with alopecia areata. Some clones in this sample may be carry-over from other donors' samples. This sequence joins TRBV12-3 or TRBV12-4 and TRBJ2-6; D unclear. CDR3 nucleotides: TGTGCCAGCAGTCGCCCCTCTGGGGCCAACGTCCTGACTTTC. Residues: CASSRPSGANVLTF.